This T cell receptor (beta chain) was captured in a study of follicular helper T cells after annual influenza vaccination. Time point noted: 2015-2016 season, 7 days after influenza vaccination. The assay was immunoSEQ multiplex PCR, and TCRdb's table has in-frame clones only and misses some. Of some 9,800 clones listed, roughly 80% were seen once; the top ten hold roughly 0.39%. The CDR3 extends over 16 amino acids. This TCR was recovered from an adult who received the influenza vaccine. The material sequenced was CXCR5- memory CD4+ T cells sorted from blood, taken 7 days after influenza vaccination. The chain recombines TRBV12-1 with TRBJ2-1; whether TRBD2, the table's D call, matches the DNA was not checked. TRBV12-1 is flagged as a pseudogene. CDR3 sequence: CASSPLGGPTYNEQFF. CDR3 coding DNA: TGTGCCAGCAGCCCCCTCGGGGGACCGACATACAATGAGCAGTTCTTC.